This T cell receptor beta chain was sequenced for a study of blood T cell repertoires in COVID-19 (TCRdb year 2020). About the study as a whole: Collaborator samples came from the United States, Italy and Spain and covered acute and convalescent phases of COVID-19. The prospective study material was composed of cDNA or gDNA derived from T cells, B-cell-depleted T cells, or PBMCs. Deeply sampled blood TCRbeta repertoires from subjects exposed to, actively infected with, or recovered from COVID-19 were included in the dataset. The repertoires were released in a freely available public database intended as a resource for research on the immune response to SARS-CoV-2. The samples were drawn from the first 160 participants of the ongoing ImmuneRACE study and from over 950 subjects provided by 6 global collaborators. Nearly every sample came with metadata listing a de-identified subject ID, COVID-19 status, age in years and sex. Where available, HLA class I and class II types were obtained from metadata supplied by the sample provider rather than from assay-based typing.

This clone has just a few counts. The target of this receptor is not known. Base qualities are not recorded, but no much larger clone differs from it by a single base. One collaborating source in Seattle enrolled patients during active infection and followed them longitudinally through the course of disease. Whole blood was collected in K2EDTA tubes by collaborating institutions according to the institutions' own protocols. For TCRbeta analysis, collaborators shipped samples in one of three forms: frozen whole blood, isolated PBMCs, or DNA extracted from either of those sample types. V is cut by 6 bases and J by 6 bases, and the space between the germline ends is 19 bases. From cysteine to phenylalanine, the CDR3 is 15 amino acids long. The CDR3 DNA has 45 bases and is translated from base 1. The germline V gene gives CDR1 as SGHRS and CDR2 as YFSETQ. Results the study describes overall, beyond this receptor: The amount of clinical and demographic metadata varied by source and participant and was provided uncurated.

TCRbeta CDR3 regions were amplified from genomic DNA by means of the immunoSEQ Assay, a bias-controlled multiplex PCR. In the original analysis: The number of nucleated cells in each sample was estimated from the amplification of reference gene primers within the assay. To quantify the absolute abundance of each unique TCRbeta CDR3 rearrangement, sequence reads were collapsed and filtered. For each sample, productive Simpson clonality was calculated as the square root of Simpson's diversity index over productive rearrangements. This immuneACCESS table, as held by TCRdb, lists in-frame sequences with V and J called but not all clones. Of the missing ones, under half trace to an unresolved V gene in checked studies; the others have no known cause. D and trimming were read from the DNA, whereas the V and J calls and clone size are those reported in that table. Within this sample are 200,000 to 250,000 clones, with approximately 85% of them counted one time only. Jointly, the top ten make up approximately 6.2% of the sample.

Sequences were obtained from peripheral blood. The TCR sequence derives from a woman of 80 years or more with COVID-19, enrolled during active disease. The rearranged chain carries TRBV5-1 and TRBJ1-5; no D gene call is confident. The CDR3 has the sequence CASISSLPIFQPQHF. The nucleotide sequence reads as follows: TGCGCCAGCATTTCATCCCTTCCTATCTTTCAGCCCCAGCATTTT.